This TCR beta chain stems from a study of identical twins. This CDR3 spans 15 amino acids. V was cut by 3 bases and J by 0 bases, with 8 bases left in between. In germline, CDR1 is MNHEY, CDR2 SVGAGI. This clonotype was found many times. Its specificity is unknown. From the 5' RACE reads, TCRdb called clonotypes with MiXCR, one entry per CDR3 protein. The sample lists some 710,000 distinct CDR3 sequences, roughly 6% occurring once. Findings of the study overall: A cross-sectional statistical analysis, not follow-up of the same donors, supported the conclusions. Models underestimated TCR alpha sharing (out-of-frame) in monozygotic twins.

The genes are TRBV6-5 and TRBJ2-2; D not resolved. The TCR originated in a young man in good health. Sequencing was done on a sample of naive T cells sorted from blood. CDR3 in DNA: TGTGCCAGCAGTTATTTTACCGCGAACACCGGGGAGCTGTTTTTT. It encodes CASSYFTANTGELFF.